This T cell receptor beta chain derives from a study of blood T cell repertoires in COVID-19. Looking at the study overall: Acute-phase and convalescent COVID-19 samples originated in the United States, Italy and Spain. PBMCs, B-cell-depleted T cells, or T cells were the source of the cDNA or gDNA that made up the material.

CDR1 is SGHRS and CDR2 is YFSETQ in the germline V gene. Trimming at V came to 0 bases and at J to 1 base, leaving 3 bases not matched to a gene. The CDR3 has 15 residues. In the study's own analysis: Reference gene primer amplification in the assay estimated nucleated cell counts. The repertoire was sequenced with immunoSEQ multiplex PCR; TCRdb's copy has only in-frame clones and lacks some. V, J and clone size were drawn from that table, and D and trimming were deduced from the DNA. The profile covers 180,000 or so clones, with 70% to 90% appearing a single time and roughly 0.95% taken by the ten largest.

The TCR originated in a man aged 18 to 29 with acute or convalescent COVID-19. Sequencing was performed on peripheral blood. V usage is TRBV5-1 and J usage is TRBJ2-7; TRBD2 agrees at 8 bases. The DNA for the CDR3 is TGCGCCAGCAGCTTGGCCAGCGGGGGATCCTACGAGCAGTACTTC. Its translation is CASSLASGGSYEQYF.